These 10 T cell receptor beta chains came from one sample sequenced in a study of blood T cell repertoires in COVID-19. Produced via immunoSEQ multiplex PCR; TCRdb's table is partial and in-frame only. This sample has 130,000 to 150,000 clones, with approximately 86% found just once. The sample was peripheral blood. These receptors came from a woman aged 50 to 60 with acute or convalescent COVID-19.

CDR3 loop: CASSPGTSGTYEQYF. The CDR3 region has the DNA TGTGCCAGCAGCCCGGGGACTAGCGGAACCTACGAGCAGTACTTC. This chain connects TRBV7-9 to TRBJ2-7; 11 bases line up with TRBD2. The CDR3 runs 15 residues. V was pared by 5 bases and J by 2 bases, with 5 bases of the junction left unmatched. CDR1 and CDR2 (germline): SEHNR, FQNEAQ (reference sequence).

The rearrangement links TRBV27 to TRBJ2-2, with 11 nucleotides matching TRBD2. Per the germline V gene, CDR1 is MNHEY and CDR2 is SMNVEV (reference sequence). V lost 5 bases, J lost 0 bases, and 11 bases stayed unmatched. The length of the CDR3 is 19 residues. In DNA, the CDR3 is TGTGCCAGCAGTCCAACTACCCCGACTAGCGGGGCGAACACCGGGGAGCTGTTTTTT. This encodes CASSPTTPTSGANTGELFF.

The chain joins TRBV5-1 to TRBJ2-7; possibly TRBD2 for D (5 bases). Germline values: CDR1 SGHRS, CDR2 YFSETQ. Between the trimmed V and J ends, which lost 2 bases and 0 bases, there was a span of 9 bases. The CDR3 spans 14 residues. The CDR3 region is CASSLKADSYEQYF. DNA for the CDR3: TGCGCCAGCAGCTTAAAAGCGGACTCCTACGAGCAGTACTTC. The entire variable domain, with the rest obtained from reference TRBV5-1 and TRBJ2-7, is as follows: KAGVTQTPRYLIKTRGQQVTLSCSPISGHRSVSWYQQTPGQGLQFLFEYFSETQRNKGNFPGRFSGRQFSNSRSEMNVSTLELGDSALYLCASSLKADSYEQYFGPGTRLTVT.

V gene TRBV10-3 combines with J gene TRBJ1-2, with D possibly matching TRBD1 (6 bases). V shed 4 bases and J shed 3 bases, with 9 bases lying between them. CDR3 length: 13 residues. Per germline, CDR1 ENHRY and CDR2 SYGVKD. CDR3 coding DNA: TGTGCCATCAGTGCGGGGGGCGACTATGGCTACACCTTC. Its translation: CAISAGGDYGYTF.

V and J are TRBV6-5 and TRBJ2-7; 10 positions agree with TRBD1. Losses at the gene ends were 6 bases for V and 2 bases for J; bases not matched to a gene: 7. The CDR3 totals 15 residues. CDR1 and CDR2 from the germline V gene are MNHEY and SVGAGI. The CDR3 DNA sequence: TGTGCCAGCAGATTAGTCGGGACAGGGGCCTACGAGCAGTACTTC. Protein product: CASRLVGTGAYEQYF.

This chain joins TRBV7-9 and TRBJ2-6; possibly TRBD2 for D (5 bases). CDR3 length: 16 residues. V was pared by 0 bases and J by 1 base, with 7 bases between. Germline CDR1 and CDR2: SEHNR and FQNEAQ (reference sequence). CDR3 nucleotides: TGTGCCAGCAGCTTAGCGACGGGGTCTGGGGCCAACGTCCTGACTTTC. Translation: CASSLATGSGANVLTF. Looking up the rest from reference TRBV7-9 and TRBJ2-6 gives the full variable domain: DTGVSQNPRHKITKRGQNVTFRCDPISEHNRLYWYRQTLGQGPEFLTYFQNEAQLEKSRLLSDRFSAERPKGSFSTLEIQRTEQGDSAMYLCASSLATGSGANVLTFGAGSRLTVL.

This chain uses TRBV19 with TRBJ1-4, with no clear D. Trimming cost V 1 base and J 2 bases, with 5 bases left between them. The germline CDR1 and CDR2 sequences are LNHDA and SQIVND (reference sequence). CDR3 length: 14 residues. CDR3 loop: CASSIAGTNEKLFF. As DNA, the CDR3 is TGTGCCAGTAGTATAGCCGGGACTAATGAAAAACTGTTTTTT.

The chain joins TRBV24-1 to TRBJ2-3, with a possible D match to TRBD1 (6 bases). Germline CDR1 KGHDR, CDR2 SFDVKD. The V end was cut by 9 bases, the J end by 2 bases, with 17 bases between. This CDR3 has 15 amino acids. CDR3 region: CATGPDSLITDTQYF. CDR3 nucleotides: TGTGCCACCGGACCGGACAGTCTCATCACAGATACGCAGTATTTT.

This chain joins TRBV27 and TRBJ2-3; weak D call: TRBD1 (6 bases). The CDR3 is made up of 15 amino acids. V gave up 3 bases and J gave up 4 bases, with 14 bases separating them. The germline gives CDR1 MNHEY, CDR2 SMNVEV (reference sequence). CDR3 nucleotide sequence: TGTGCCAGCAGTTTGGGCAGGGGATGGGCAGATACGCAGTATTTT. As protein: CASSLGRGWADTQYF.

This chain connects TRBV19 to TRBJ1-6, with D unclear. Trimming shortened V by 5 bases and J by 5 bases, and 10 bases separated the two germline ends. Germline V gene data show CDR1 as LNHDA and CDR2 as SQIVND (reference sequence). This CDR3 contains 14 residues. The CDR3 sequence is CASSFRENNSPLHF. In nucleotides, the CDR3 is TGTGCCAGTAGTTTCCGGGAAAATAATTCACCCCTCCACTTT.